This T cell receptor (beta chain) stems from a study of CD8+CD57+ T cells in acquired aplastic anemia. Study conclusions and caveats: Both patients and controls carried the same twenty-nine CD8+ CDR3 sequences. Any difference that existed in CD8+ Simpson's diversity between patients and controls was not significant.

This clonotype was seen at least ten times. No antigen is known for it. TCR beta VDJ combinations and CDR3 sequences were profiled from genomic DNA. From the reads, TCRdb called clonotypes with MiXCR, one entry per CDR3 protein. The table includes roughly 150,000 distinct CDR3 sequences, just under 45% detected once. The sequencing sample was made of sorted CD4+, CD8+, or CD8+CD57+ T cells (not recorded which) from PBMCs. The TCR comes from a human donor in good health.

The chain's CDR3 is CASRPRDGSSYEQYF. In nucleotides, the CDR3 is TGTGCCAGCAGGCCCCGGGACGGTTCTTCCTACGAGCAGTACTTC. This sequence joins TRBV10-3 and TRBJ2-7; D is tentatively TRBD1 or TRBD2 (5 bases each). Trimming cost V 10 bases and J 1 base, with 20 bases left between them. The CDR3 length is 15 residues. In germline, CDR1 is ENHRY, CDR2 SYGVKD.